The 21 T cell receptor beta chains below were found in one sample sequenced in a study of blood T cells in healthy people across ages (dated by TCRdb to about 2015). The library was obtained by 5' RACE. The sequencer listed for this sample is Illumina HiSeq 2500. A second PCR of about 6 to 12 cycles was run with a J-beta primer mix and a sample-barcoded 5' primer. The public reads were quality trimmed at Q25 with fastp and then assembled into clones with MiXCR by TCRdb, keeping productive beta chains. Entries are consolidated by CDR3 protein sequence, retaining the most common genes and DNA. The sample includes some 1.6 million distinct CDR3 sequences, with roughly 32% observed a single time. The top ten clones comprise about 11% of the sample. Sequencing was performed on blood. Source of these receptors: a young woman in good health.

CDR3 DNA: TGTGCCAGCTTTAGCTCTACCGCTAACTATGGCTACACCTTC. It translates to CASFSSTANYGYTF. The chain links TRBV6-6 to TRBJ1-2; D is unclear. CDR1 is MNHNY, CDR2 SVGAGI, per germline (reference sequence). Between the trimmed V and J ends, which lost 8 bases and 0 bases, there was a span of 13 bases. The CDR3 runs to 14 residues.

Only a few counts were recorded for this clonotype. V and J are TRBV10-3 and TRBJ2-7; D gene unclear. V was pared by 6 bases and J by 5 bases, with 17 bases between. Germline V gene data show CDR1 as ENHRY and CDR2 as SYGVKD. The CDR3 runs to 14 residues. The DNA of the CDR3 is TGTGCCATCAGGGCGACGCCCCGGGCAGACGAGCAGTACTTC. Translating gives CAIRATPRADEQYF.

Of note for this clonotype: A much larger clone differs by one base, so this may be a read error. A read error is likely, as this CDR3 ends without the conserved phenylalanine or tryptophan. This sequence joins TRBV12-3 or TRBV12-4 and TRBJ2-3; 7 bases align to TRBD2. The CDR3 runs 15 residues. J lost 6 bases, V lost 6 bases, and 12 bases had no gene match. CDR3 region: CASSLDGGRGDTQYS. The DNA of the CDR3 is TGTGCCAGCAGCCTTGACGGCGGGAGAGGGGATACGCAGTATTCT.

The chain carries TRBV7-3 and TRBJ2-1; 7 bases map to TRBD1. The germline CDR1 and CDR2 sequences are SGHTA and FQGTGA. Trimming removed 1 base from V and 5 bases from J; junction bases left unmatched: 5. The CDR3 contains 15 residues. CDR3 amino acids: CASSLMTGMDNEQFF. The DNA for the CDR3 is TGTGCCAGCAGCTTAATGACAGGGATGGACAATGAGCAGTTCTTC.

The genes are TRBV20-1 and TRBJ2-3, with 10 bases identical to TRBD2. The CDR3 has 15 residues. Germline-derived CDR1 and CDR2 are DFQATT and SNEGSKA (reference sequence). Written as DNA, the CDR3 is TGCGGTGGCGATGGGACTAGCGCGATCTCAGATACGCAGTATTTT. It specifies CGGDGTSAISDTQYF.

The chain is built from TRBV11-2 and TRBJ1-2; D may be TRBD1 (5 bases). This CDR3 region has 14 residues. Trimming pared 4 bases from V and 0 bases from J, leaving 9 bases between. Germline V CDR1 and CDR2: SGHAT, FQNNGV. The CDR3 here is CASSSGLANYGYTF. CDR3 in DNA: TGTGCCAGCAGCTCGGGGCTAGCTAACTATGGCTACACCTTC.

This clonotype was found a few times. This chain joins TRBV5-1 and TRBJ2-7; 14 nucleotides agree with TRBD2. The V gene's germline CDR1 is SGHRS and CDR2 YFSETQ. Germline trimming cut 7 bases from V and 3 bases from J; bases unmatched to any gene: 15. This CDR3 has 18 residues. The CDR3 region has the DNA TGCGCCAGCTCCACCGGGACTAGCGGGGGCAAGCCGGGCTACGAGCAGTACTTC. This codes for CASSTGTSGGKPGYEQYF.

The V call is TRBV24-1, the J call TRBJ2-1; the D gene is possibly TRBD2 (6 bases). Germline V gene data show CDR1 as KGHDR and CDR2 as SFDVKD. Trimming left V 3 bases short and J 7 bases short, with 9 bases between. The CDR3 extends over 13 amino acids. The CDR3 DNA follows: TGTGCCACCAGTGATCCTAGCGTGAATGAGCAGTTCTTC. Its protein is CATSDPSVNEQFF.

This chain connects TRBV10-3 to TRBJ2-2, with D perhaps matching TRBD1 (6 bases). Germline V CDR1 and CDR2: ENHRY, SYGVKD. This CDR3 is built from 14 residues. V lost 6 bases, J lost 3 bases, and 11 bases lay in between. The CDR3 sequence: CAISTGMDTGELFF. In DNA, the CDR3 is TGTGCCATCAGCACAGGGATGGACACCGGGGAGCTGTTTTTT.

This clonotype was seen only a few times. The chain employs TRBV6-2 or TRBV6-3 and TRBJ1-2; D unresolved. V was pared by 6 bases and J by 5 bases, with 13 bases between. Germline lookup yields CDR1 MNHEY and CDR2 SVGEGT. There are 13 residues in the CDR3. In DNA form, the CDR3 reads TGTGCCAGCAGCGAAGGTTTGAAGTATGGCTACACCTTC. It codes for CASSEGLKYGYTF.

This clonotype was counted a few times. V gene TRBV6-1 combines with J gene TRBJ2-4, with 8 bases lining up with TRBD1. Matching the DNA end better, TRBJ2-7 makes the J call doubtful. Germline lookup yields CDR1 MNHNS and CDR2 SASEGT. The CDR3 is 16 residues long. CDR3 in amino acids: CASSGVMGTGLYEQYF. CDR3 in DNA: TGTGCCAGCAGTGGCGTCATGGGGACAGGCCTTTACGAGCAGTACTTC.

A few counts support this clonotype. The genes are TRBV10-3 and TRBJ2-7, with 9 bases aligning to TRBD1. Per the germline V gene, CDR1 is ENHRY and CDR2 is SYGVKD. The CDR3 runs to 17 residues. The V and J ends lost 7 bases and 2 bases, in that order; junction bases with no gene match: 15. This CDR3 reads CAITSWPDRGFAYEQYF. CDR3 DNA: TGTGCCATCACCTCTTGGCCAGACAGGGGGTTTGCCTACGAGCAGTACTTC.

This clonotype was found once. The CDR3 here is CASSLDRRRYGEQFF. Here the CDR3 DNA reads TGTGCCAGCAGTTTGGACAGGAGGCGCTATGGTGAGCAGTTCTTC. The chain carries TRBV2 and TRBJ2-1, with 7 bases that match TRBD1. V dropped 5 bases and J dropped 9; count of bases not matched to a gene: 13. Germline CDR1 reads SNHLY; CDR2 reads FYNNEI. There are 15 residues in the CDR3.

The table lists this clonotype with many counts. The chain is built from TRBV6-6 and TRBJ1-2; D might be TRBD1 (5 bases). The CDR3 covers 15 residues. The ends were cut back, 7 bases at V and 8 bases at J, with 23 bases in the middle. The germline V gene encodes CDR1 MNHNY and CDR2 SVGAGI (reference sequence). CDR3 in DNA: TGTGCCAGCACCAGTACCGCAGGGTTTGTAGTGGGCTACACCTTC. Encoded protein: CASTSTAGFVVGYTF.

The chain uses TRBV12-1 and TRBJ2-5. TRBV12-1 is a documented pseudogene. There are 14 residues in the CDR3. The CDR3 coding sequence is TGTGCCAGCAGCTTTGTCGGGCAGCAAGAGACCCAGTACTTC. This gives the protein CASSFVGQQETQYF.

This chain joins TRBV3-1 and TRBJ2-1, with D possibly matching TRBD1 (6 bases). Trimming removed 7 bases at V and 6 bases at J, with 13 bases between. This CDR3 has 13 residues. Germline-derived CDR1 and CDR2 are LGHDT and YNNKEL (reference sequence). CDR3 in amino acids: CASTLTGSNEQFF. CDR3 coding DNA: TGTGCCAGCACCCTCACAGGGTCCAATGAGCAGTTCTTC.

This clonotype was recorded a few times. The chain recombines TRBV6-5 with TRBJ2-3; 9 bases match TRBD1. CDR1 and CDR2 (germline): MNHEY, SVGAGI. Trimming cost V 2 bases and J 6 bases; bases outside gene matches: 9. The CDR3 length is 16 residues. The CDR3 loop is CASSYRSQGARDTQYF. The DNA for the CDR3 is TGTGCCAGCAGTTACCGATCACAGGGGGCAAGGGATACGCAGTATTTT.

This chain links TRBV20-1 with TRBJ1-1; 9 bases match TRBD1. The CDR3 sequence is 13 residues long. CDR1 and CDR2 from the germline V gene are DFQATT and SNEGSKA (reference sequence). For the CDR3, the DNA is TGCAGGGGGACAGGGATCGAGGACACTGAAGCTTTCTTT. Residues: CRGTGIEDTEAFF.

The rearrangement links TRBV3-1 to TRBJ2-5; D gene unclear. The CDR3 runs 11 residues. Trimming took 2 bases from V and 8 from J, leaving 6 bases between them. Germline lookup yields CDR1 LGHDT and CDR2 YNNKEL (reference sequence). Here the CDR3 reads CASSQSPTQYF. The CDR3 DNA follows: TGTGCCAGCAGCCAAAGTCCTACCCAGTACTTC.

The chain is built from TRBV5-1 and TRBJ1-2; TRBD1 matches at 7 bases. The CDR3 has 14 residues. The J segment lost 3 bases and the V segment lost 7 bases, leaving 9 bases of the junction unmatched. CDR1 is SGHRS and CDR2 is YFSETQ in the germline V gene. Written as DNA, the CDR3 is TGCGCCAGCCGAGAGAGGGGGCGCGACTATGGCTACACCTTC. Translation: CASRERGRDYGYTF.

This clonotype was detected a few times. The chain uses TRBV30 and TRBJ2-5; 7 bases align to TRBD1. The CDR3 is made up of 13 amino acids. The V gene's germline CDR1 is GTSNPN and CDR2 SVGIG (reference sequence). For the CDR3, the DNA is TGTGCACGCGATACAGGGGTCTTCGGGACCCAGTACTTC. It specifies CARDTGVFGTQYF.